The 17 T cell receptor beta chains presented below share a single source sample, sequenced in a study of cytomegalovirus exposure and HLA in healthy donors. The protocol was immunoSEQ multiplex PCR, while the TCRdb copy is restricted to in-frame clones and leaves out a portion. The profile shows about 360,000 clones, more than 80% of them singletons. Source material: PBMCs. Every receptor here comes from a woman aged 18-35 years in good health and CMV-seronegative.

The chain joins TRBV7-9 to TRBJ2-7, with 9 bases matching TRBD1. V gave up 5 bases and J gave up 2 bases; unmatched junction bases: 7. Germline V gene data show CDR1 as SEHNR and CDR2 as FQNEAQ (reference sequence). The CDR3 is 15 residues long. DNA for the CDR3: TGTGCCAGCAGCACAGGGGGACAGGGAACCTACGAGCAGTACTTC. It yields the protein CASSTGGQGTYEQYF.

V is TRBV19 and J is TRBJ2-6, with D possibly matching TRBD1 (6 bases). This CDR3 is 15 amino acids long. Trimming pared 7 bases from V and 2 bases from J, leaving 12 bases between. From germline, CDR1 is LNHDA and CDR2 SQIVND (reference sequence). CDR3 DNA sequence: TGTGCCAGTATGGCAACAGGGACTGGGGCCAACGTCCTGACTTTC. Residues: CASMATGTGANVLTF.

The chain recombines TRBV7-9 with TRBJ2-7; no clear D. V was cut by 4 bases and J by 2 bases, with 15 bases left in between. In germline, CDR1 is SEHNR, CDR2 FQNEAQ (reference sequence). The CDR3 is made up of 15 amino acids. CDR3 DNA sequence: TGTGCCAGCAGCTCCACTTATTCTTTTACCTACGAGCAGTACTTC. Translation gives CASSSTYSFTYEQYF. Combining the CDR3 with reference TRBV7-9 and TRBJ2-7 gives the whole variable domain DTGVSQNPRHKITKRGQNVTFRCDPISEHNRLYWYRQTLGQGPEFLTYFQNEAQLEKSRLLSDRFSAERPKGSFSTLEIQRTEQGDSAMYLCASSSTYSFTYEQYFGPGTRLTVT.

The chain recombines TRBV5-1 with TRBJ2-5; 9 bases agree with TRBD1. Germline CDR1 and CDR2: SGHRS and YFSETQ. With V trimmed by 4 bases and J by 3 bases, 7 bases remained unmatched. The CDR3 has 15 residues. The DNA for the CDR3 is TGCGCCAGCAGCCGCTACACAGGGGGCGAAGAGACCCAGTACTTC. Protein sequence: CASSRYTGGEETQYF.

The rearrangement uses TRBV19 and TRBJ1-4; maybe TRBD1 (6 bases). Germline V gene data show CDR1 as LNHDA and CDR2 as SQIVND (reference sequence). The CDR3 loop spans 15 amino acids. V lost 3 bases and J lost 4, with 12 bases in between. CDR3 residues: CASSMFGRGNEKLFF. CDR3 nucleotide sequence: TGTGCCAGTAGTATGTTTGGCAGGGGTAATGAAAAACTGTTTTTT.

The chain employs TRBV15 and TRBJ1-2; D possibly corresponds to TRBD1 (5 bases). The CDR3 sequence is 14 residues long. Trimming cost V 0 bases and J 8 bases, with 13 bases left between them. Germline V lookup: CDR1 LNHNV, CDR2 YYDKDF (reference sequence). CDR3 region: CATSREAGTYGYTF. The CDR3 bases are TGTGCCACCAGCAGAGAGGCGGGGACGTACGGCTACACCTTC.

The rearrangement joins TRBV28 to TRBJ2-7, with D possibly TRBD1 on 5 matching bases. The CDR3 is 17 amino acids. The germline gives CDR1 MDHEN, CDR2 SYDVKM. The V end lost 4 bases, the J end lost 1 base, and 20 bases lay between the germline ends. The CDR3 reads CASSYWTQIRASYEQYF. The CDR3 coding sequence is TGTGCCAGCAGTTATTGGACCCAAATCAGGGCATCCTACGAGCAGTACTTC.

CDR3 amino acids: CASSLTSKETQYF. CDR3 DNA: TGTGCCAGCAGCTTAACGTCTAAGGAGACCCAGTACTTC. The gene calls are TRBV7-3 and TRBJ2-5; D unresolved. CDR1 is SGHTA and CDR2 is FQGTGA in the germline V gene. The CDR3 has 13 amino acids. Trimming left V 0 bases short and J 5 bases short, with 7 bases between.

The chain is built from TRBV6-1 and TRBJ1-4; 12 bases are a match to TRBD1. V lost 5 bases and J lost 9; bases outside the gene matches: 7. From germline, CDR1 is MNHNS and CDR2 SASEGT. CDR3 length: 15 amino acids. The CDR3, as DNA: TGTGCCAGCAGTCCAACGGGACAGGGGGCTCAAAAACTGTTTTTT. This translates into CASSPTGQGAQKLFF.

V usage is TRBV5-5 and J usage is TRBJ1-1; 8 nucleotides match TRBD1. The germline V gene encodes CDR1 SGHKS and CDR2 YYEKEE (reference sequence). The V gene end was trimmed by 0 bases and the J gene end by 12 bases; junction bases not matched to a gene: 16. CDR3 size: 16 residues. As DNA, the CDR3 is TGTGCCAGCAGCTTGGGGGGCCCGACAGGGGTCGGGGCGTCTTTCTTT. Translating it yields CASSLGGPTGVGASFF.

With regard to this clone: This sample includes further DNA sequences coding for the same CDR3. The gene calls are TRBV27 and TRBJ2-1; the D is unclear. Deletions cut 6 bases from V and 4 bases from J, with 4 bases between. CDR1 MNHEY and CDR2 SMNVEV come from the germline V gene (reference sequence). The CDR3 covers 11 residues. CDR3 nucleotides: TGTGCCAGCAGACAGTACAATGAGCAGTTCTTC. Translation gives CASRQYNEQFF.

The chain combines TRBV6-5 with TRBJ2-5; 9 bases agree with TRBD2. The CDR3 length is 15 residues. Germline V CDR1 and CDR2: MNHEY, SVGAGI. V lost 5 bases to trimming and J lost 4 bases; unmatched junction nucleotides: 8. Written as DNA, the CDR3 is TGTGCCAGCAGTCCCGGGGCGGGAGGGAGAGAGACCCAGTACTTC. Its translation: CASSPGAGGRETQYF.

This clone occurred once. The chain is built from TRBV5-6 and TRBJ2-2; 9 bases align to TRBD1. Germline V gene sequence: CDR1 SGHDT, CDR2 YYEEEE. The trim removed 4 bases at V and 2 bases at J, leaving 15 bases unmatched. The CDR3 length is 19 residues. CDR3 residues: CASSIDIGTGNINTGELFF. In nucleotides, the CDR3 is TGTGCCAGCAGCATAGATATCGGGACAGGGAACATAAACACCGGGGAGCTGTTTTTT.

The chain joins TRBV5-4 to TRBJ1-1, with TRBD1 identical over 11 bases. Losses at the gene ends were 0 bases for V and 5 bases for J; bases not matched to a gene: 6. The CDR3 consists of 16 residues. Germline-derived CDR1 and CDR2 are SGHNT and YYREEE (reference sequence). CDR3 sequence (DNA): TGTGCCAGCAGCTTGGGAGGGACAGGGGGGAAAACTGAAGCTTTCTTT. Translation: CASSLGGTGGKTEAFF.

CDR3 sequence reads: CASSLRTLGTIYNEQFF. The CDR3 nucleotides read TGTGCCAGCAGTTTACGCACCCTCGGGACTATCTACAATGAGCAGTTCTTC. This chain links TRBV28 with TRBJ2-1; 7 nucleotides agree with TRBD2. Germline V gives CDR1 MDHEN, CDR2 SYDVKM. V lost 2 bases, J lost 3 bases, and 10 bases stayed unmatched. CDR3 length: 17 residues.

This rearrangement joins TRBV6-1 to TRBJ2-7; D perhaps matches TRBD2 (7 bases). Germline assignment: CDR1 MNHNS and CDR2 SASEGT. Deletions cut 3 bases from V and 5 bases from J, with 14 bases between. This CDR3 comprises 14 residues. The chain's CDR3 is CASSEEGGPHEQYF. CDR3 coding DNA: TGTGCCAGCAGTGAGGAGGGGGGGCCCCACGAGCAGTACTTC.

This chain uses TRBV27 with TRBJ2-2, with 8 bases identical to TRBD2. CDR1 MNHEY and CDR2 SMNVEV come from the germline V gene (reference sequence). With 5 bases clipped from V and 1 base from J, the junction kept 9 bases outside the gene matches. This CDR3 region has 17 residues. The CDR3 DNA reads TGTGCCAGCAGTCTGAGGCTGGCGGGGGGGAACACCGGGGAGCTGTTTTTT. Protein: CASSLRLAGGNTGELFF.